Sequencing of this TCR beta chain was carried out in a study of T cell changes during pregnancy in multiple sclerosis. The repertoire was sequenced with immunoSEQ multiplex PCR; TCRdb's copy has only in-frame clones and lacks some. This table holds tens of thousands of clones, roughly nine tenths found once. Germline values: CDR1 ENHRY, CDR2 SYGVKD. This CDR3 is built from 15 residues. Trimming at V came to 0 bases and at J to 5 bases, leaving 4 bases not matched to a gene. The clonotype was recovered from a female donor in good health, enrolled as a control in a pregnancy study. The chain employs TRBV10-3 and TRBJ1-1, with 9 bases that match TRBD1. Here the sequenced sample was peripheral blood, taken in the third trimester of pregnancy. As DNA, the CDR3 is TGTGCCATCAGTGAGTCCATGGGACAGGGTACTGAAGCTTTCTTT. This gives the protein CAISESMGQGTEAFF.